The clone carrying this TCR beta chain was recorded a few times. What it binds is not known. This sample was taken from a study of molecular identifiers for immune sequencing clone quantification. TCRdb itself ran the PCR reads through MiXCR, one entry per CDR3 protein. The sample includes about 320,000 distinct CDR3 sequences, 24% seen only once; the top ten take about 0.71%. Overall study findings and caveats: A single cell's spiked Jurkat TCR RNA was reportedly detectable among 900,000 to 1,000,000 naive cells. Highly expanded clones may be undercounted when identical TCR molecules share barcodes.

Libraries for naive CD8 T cells, which were made from around 20,000 to 1,000,000 sorted cells, drew on 10%, 30% or 50% of the RNA. Naive CD8 T cells were FACS-sorted by CD8+CD4-CCR7+CD45RA+ markers. J was trimmed by 3 bases and V by 8 bases; bases with no gene match: 9. CDR3 length: 15 amino acids. Germline V gene sequence: CDR1 PRHDT, CDR2 FYEKMQ (reference sequence). The chain has TRBV13 and TRBJ2-5; 10 bases map to TRBD2. The receptor's source is a human donor in good health. Some libraries in this study had Jurkat cell RNA spiked in. The sequenced sample consisted of naive CD8+ T cells from blood, with Jurkat cell RNA spiked in. Subset noted: FACS-sorted CD8+CD4-CCR7+CD45RA+ naive T cells. The CDR3 loop reads CASEFRGLAEETQYF. In DNA, the CDR3 is TGTGCCAGCGAATTCCGAGGACTAGCGGAAGAGACCCAGTACTTC.